This is a list of T cell receptor beta chains from one sample in a study of blood T cell repertoires in COVID-19. Profiled with immunoSEQ multiplex PCR; TCRdb holds only in-frame clones, not every one. The sample holds a few hundred thousand clones, 89% seen once. The sequencing sample was made of peripheral blood. The receptors here all came from a middle-aged man with acute or convalescent COVID-19. The CDR3 runs from the conserved cysteine through the conserved F or W. D genes are given only for firm matches. A row's size may be missing; if present it is once, few, many or a size class.

NA | TRBJ2-6 | TRBV2 | few | TGTGCCAGCAGTCAGTTCTCTGGGGCCAACGTCCTGACTTTC | CASSQFSGANVLTF
NA | TRBJ1-1 | TRBV9 | NA | TGTGCCAGCAGCGTATCGCAGGATACTGAAGCTTTCTTT | CASSVSQDTEAFF
NA | TRBJ1-1 | TRBV15 | NA | TGTGCCACCGATCCGGGAGGAGGGGGGGAAGCTTTCTTT | CATDPGGGGEAFF
NA | TRBJ2-3 | TRBV9 | NA | TGTGCCAGCAGCGTAAGGGGCGGTAGCACAGATACGCAGTATTTT | CASSVRGGSTDTQYF
NA | TRBJ2-3 | TRBV11-2 | NA | TGTGCCAGCAGCTTAGAGACAGGTCGAGATACGCAGTATTTT | CASSLETGRDTQYF
NA | TRBJ1-1 | TRBV9 | NA | TGTGCCAGCAGCTCCATGGACAAAAGCACTGAAGCTTTCTTT | CASSSMDKSTEAFF
NA | TRBJ1-6 | TRBV4-1 | NA | TGCGCCAGCAGCCAAGTGTTCGGGAAGGGGGATTCACCCCTCCACTTT | CASSQVFGKGDSPLHF
TRBD2 | TRBJ2-1 | TRBV9 | NA | TGTGCCAGCAGCGGCATAAGCGGGGGGGCAGGCAATGAGCAGTTCTTC | CASSGISGGAGNEQFF
TRBD1 | TRBJ2-7 | TRBV27 | once | TGTGCCAGCAGTTCACCGGGACAGGGAATTGACGAGCAGTACTTC | CASSSPGQGIDEQYF
TRBD2 | TRBJ2-7 | TRBV2 | NA | TGTGCCAGCAGGCCCACGTTAGCGGGAGGTTCAAGGGAGCAGTACTTC | CASRPTLAGGSREQYF
NA | TRBJ1-2 | TRBV29-1 | NA | TGCAGCGTTGAAGGGGCAGGAGGGGTCTTTGGGTATGGCTACACCTTC | CSVEGAGGVFGYGYTF
NA | TRBJ1-5 | TRBV2 | NA | TGTGCCAGCAGTGAGAGGGAGTGGGATCAGCCCCAGCATTTT | CASSEREWDQPQHF
TRBD1 | TRBJ1-2 | TRBV28 | NA | TGTGCCAGCAGTAGGGACAGGGCTTCGGGCTACACCTTC | CASSRDRASGYTF
NA | TRBJ1-5 | TRBV18 | NA | TGTGCCAGCTCACCACCGGGGGGGGATCAGCCCCAGCATTTT | CASSPPGGDQPQHF
TRBD1 | TRBJ2-7 | TRBV4-1 | NA | TGCGCCAGCAGCCAGACAGGGGCTTTCTACGAGCAGTACTTC | CASSQTGAFYEQYF
TRBD1 | TRBJ2-1 | TRBV9 | NA | TGTGCCAGCAGCCGCCGGGACAGGACTTACAATGAGCAGTTCTTC | CASSRRDRTYNEQFF
NA | TRBJ1-2 | TRBV6-2/TRBV6-3 | NA | TGTGCCAGCAGCCGGATCGTTGAGCGGCGGGAATATGGCTACACCTTC | CASSRIVERREYGYTF
NA | TRBJ2-7 | TRBV28 | NA | TGTGCCAGCAGTTTTAACAGATACTACGAGCAGTACTTC | CASSFNRYYEQYF
TRBD1 | TRBJ2-5 | TRBV28 | NA | TGTGCCAGCACCTTTGGACAGGGTGGAGAGACCCAGTACTTC | CASTFGQGGETQYF
NA | TRBJ2-7 | TRBV5-5 | NA | TGTGCCAGCAGCTTAAGTAAAGCGTTCGAGCAGTACTTC | CASSLSKAFEQYF
TRBD1 | TRBJ1-2 | TRBV4-3 | NA | TGCGCCAGCAGCCACGGCACAGGGGGCTATGGCTACACCTTC | CASSHGTGGYGYTF
TRBD1 | TRBJ1-6 | TRBV2 | NA | TGTGCCAGCAGAGGGACAGTTAGGTCACCCCTCCACTTT | CASRGTVRSPLHF
NA | TRBJ1-4 | TRBV14 | NA | TGTGCCAGCAGGCACGGGGGACCTCTCAGGGCAACTAATGAAAAACTGTTTTTT | CASRHGGPLRATNEKLFF
TRBD1 | TRBJ1-4 | TRBV9 | NA | TGTGCCAGCAGCGTCGGGACAGGGGACGAAAAACTGTTTTTT | CASSVGTGDEKLFF
NA | TRBJ1-1 | TRBV9 | few | TGTGCCAGCAGCGTGGACCCAGGGCGGGGGAACACTGAAGCTTTCTTT | CASSVDPGRGNTEAFF
NA | TRBJ1-1 | TRBV11-2 | NA | TGTGCCAGCAGCTTAGTCGGCAGGGGATTAGACACTGAAGCTTTCTTT | CASSLVGRGLDTEAFF
TRBD1 | TRBJ1-6 | TRBV7-2 | once | TGTGCCAGCATACGAGACAGGGTCGGTAATTCACCCCTCCACTTT | CASIRDRVGNSPLHF
NA | TRBJ2-1 | TRBV11-2 | NA | TGTGCCAGCAGCTACATCCCGGGCGGGGTACCTCACAATGAGCAGTTCTTC | CASSYIPGGVPHNEQFF
NA | TRBJ1-2 | TRBV5-4 | NA | TGTGCCAGCAGCTTGAGTACACGCCCAAGCTACACCTTC | CASSLSTRPSYTF
TRBD1 | TRBJ2-3 | TRBV5-1 | once | TGCGCCAGCAGCTTGGCATCGCGGGACAGGTCCAGGTCGGATACGCAGTATTTT | CASSLASRDRSRSDTQYF
NA | TRBJ1-2 | TRBV30 | once | TGTGCCTGGAGTTCCCTTCTCAGGGATCGTAATGGCTACACCTTC | CAWSSLLRDRNGYTF
NA | TRBJ1-2 | TRBV10-3 | NA | TGTGCCATCAGTGAATCAGCCCGGGATGGCTACACCTTC | CAISESARDGYTF
NA | TRBJ1-1 | TRBV30 | NA | TGTGCCTGGGTAGAAGACAGTCTGAACACTGAAGCTTTCTTT | CAWVEDSLNTEAFF
NA | TRBJ2-3 | TRBV9 | NA | TGTGCCAGCAGCCCTCAGGATTACACAGATACGCAGTATTTT | CASSPQDYTDTQYF
TRBD2 | TRBJ2-1 | TRBV18 | NA | TGTGCCAGCTCACGATCCGGGAGGGAAGGGTACAATGAGCAGTTCTTC | CASSRSGREGYNEQFF
NA | TRBJ2-5 | TRBV5-8 | NA | TGTGCCAGCCGCCCTAGCGTACAAGAGACCCAGTACTTC | CASRPSVQETQYF
TRBD1 | TRBJ2-1 | TRBV7-3 | NA | TGTGCCAGCAGCTTACCCGGACAGGGTGTCGATGAGCAGTTCTTC | CASSLPGQGVDEQFF
NA | TRBJ1-1 | TRBV7-9 | NA | TGTGCCAGCAGCTTAGCATCCAGGGGAGGGACTGAAGCTTTCTTT | CASSLASRGGTEAFF
TRBD1 | TRBJ2-7 | TRBV27 | once | TGTGCCAGCAAAGACCGGGACAGGGGTTCCTACGAGCAGTACTTC | CASKDRDRGSYEQYF
NA | TRBJ1-6 | TRBV12-3/TRBV12-4 | NA | TGTGCCAGCAACGAAGGGAGTTCACCCCTCCACTTT | CASNEGSSPLHF
NA | TRBJ2-7 | TRBV10-3 | few | TGTGCCATCAGTGAGTCAGGGGGGGACGACGAGCAGTACTTC | CAISESGGDDEQYF
TRBD2 | TRBJ2-7 | TRBV4-1 | NA | TGCGCCAGCAGCCAAGCATGGACTAGCGGGAGGGCCTACGAGCAGTACTTC | CASSQAWTSGRAYEQYF
TRBD1 | TRBJ1-5 | TRBV7-2 | once | TGTGCCAGCAGCTTAGTAATGGGACAGGGAAGATATTACAATCAGCCCCAGCATTTT | CASSLVMGQGRYYNQPQHF
TRBD1 | TRBJ1-1 | TRBV6-2/TRBV6-3 | once | TGTGCCAGCAGTACCGGGACAGTGAACACTGAAGCTTTCTTT | CASSTGTVNTEAFF
NA | TRBJ1-2 | TRBV7-9 | NA | TGTGCCAGCAGCTTAGGAGTTGGATCTAGCTATGGCTACACCTTC | CASSLGVGSSYGYTF
TRBD2 | TRBJ2-7 | TRBV27 | NA | TGTGCCAGCAGTCTTAAGGGGACTAGCGGGTTCTACGAGCAGTACTTC | CASSLKGTSGFYEQYF
TRBD2 | TRBJ2-7 | TRBV5-5 | NA | TGTGCCAGCAGCTTGGTGCCTAGCGGATCCTACGAGCAGTACTTC | CASSLVPSGSYEQYF
TRBD1 | TRBJ1-2 | TRBV3-1/TRBV3-2 | NA | TGTGCCAGCAGCCTAACAAGGACAGGGAACTATGGCTACACCTTC | CASSLTRTGNYGYTF
NA | TRBJ1-6 | TRBV2 | NA | TGTGCCAGCAGATCGGACAGCTCCTATAATTCACCCCTCCACTTT | CASRSDSSYNSPLHF
TRBD1 | TRBJ1-6 | TRBV19 | once | TGTGCCAGTAGTGAGACCGGGACAGTAAATTCACCCCTCCACTTT | CASSETGTVNSPLHF
TRBD2 | TRBJ2-5 | TRBV5-6 | NA | TGTGCCAGCAGCTGGGGGACTAGCGGACAAGAGACCCAGTACTTC | CASSWGTSGQETQYF
NA | TRBJ1-1 | TRBV19 | NA | TGTGCCAGCGTAGTAGGGCGGGGTTTGAACACTGAAGCTTTCTTT | CASVVGRGLNTEAFF
TRBD2 | TRBJ2-3 | TRBV5-1 | once | TGCGCCAGCAGCTTGGTTTGGAGCGGGGGGCTCGATGATACGCAGTATTTT | CASSLVWSGGLDDTQYF
TRBD2 | TRBJ2-3 | TRBV9 | NA | TGTGCCAGCAGCGGGGGGAGGGGAGCAGATACGCAGTATTTT | CASSGGRGADTQYF
TRBD2 | TRBJ2-1 | TRBV7-2 | NA | TGTGCCAGCAGCCCGTCGCGGGGGGCCTACAATGAGCAGTTCTTC | CASSPSRGAYNEQFF
NA | TRBJ1-2 | TRBV10-3 | NA | TGTGCCGCCCAGGGTCCGGGGGCTAACTATGGCTACACCTTC | CAAQGPGANYGYTF
TRBD1 | TRBJ1-1 | TRBV9 | NA | TGTGCCAGCAGCGTCGGGCAGGGGGCCAGGCACACTGAAGCTTTCTTT | CASSVGQGARHTEAFF
TRBD2 | TRBJ2-7 | TRBV30 | few | TGTGCCTGGAGTGTGGCGGGAGGGCCTCTGTACGAGCAGTACTTC | CAWSVAGGPLYEQYF